The 25 T cell receptor beta chains presented below share a single source sample, sequenced in a study of blood T cell repertoires in COVID-19. Repertoires were generated with immunoSEQ multiplex PCR, while TCRdb's copy carries only in-frame clones and drops some. The table shows 20,000 to 30,000 clones, with almost 95% occurring only once. Sequencing input: peripheral blood. The receptor source for this set is a human donor in a cohort sampled during active COVID-19.

In DNA form, the CDR3 reads TGTGCCAGCAGCTTGGATTCCACCCAGGGAGGGAATTCACCCCTCCACTTT. Translation gives CASSLDSTQGGNSPLHF. The chain carries TRBV5-4 and TRBJ1-6; perhaps TRBD1 as D (5 bases). The CDR3 runs 17 residues. CDR1 and CDR2 from the germline V gene are SGHNT and YYREEE (reference sequence). V was pared by 0 bases and J by 7 bases, with 17 bases between.

The chain combines TRBV6-5 with TRBJ1-2, with D maybe TRBD1 (6 bases). V lost 6 bases to trimming and J lost 8 bases, with 16 bases between them. The CDR3 extends over 13 amino acids. The germline gives CDR1 MNHEY, CDR2 SVGAGI. The CDR3 is CASRGPGAGGYTF. The CDR3 nucleotides read TGTGCCAGCAGAGGCCCAGGGGCGGGCGGCTACACCTTC.

The chain recombines TRBV7-6 with TRBJ2-2, with 8 bases aligning to TRBD1. The CDR3 is 15 residues long. Germline CDR1 and CDR2: SGHVS and FNYEAQ. The trim removed 2 bases at V and 5 bases at J, leaving 4 bases unmatched. CDR3 protein: CASSLQGARTGELFF. The CDR3 bases are TGTGCCAGCAGCTTACAGGGGGCGCGAACCGGGGAGCTGTTTTTT.

The rearrangement uses TRBV28 and TRBJ1-5; no definite D call. CDR1 and CDR2 from the germline V gene are MDHEN and SYDVKM. Trimming left V 6 bases short and J 1 base short, with 4 bases between. The CDR3 has 12 amino acids. The CDR3 loop is CASSFSNQPQHF. The CDR3, as DNA: TGTGCCAGCAGCTTCAGCAATCAGCCCCAGCATTTT. The entire variable domain, with the rest obtained from reference TRBV28 and TRBJ1-5, is as follows: DVKVTQSSRYLVKRTGEKVFLECVQDMDHENMFWYRQDPGLGLRLIYFSYDVKMKEKGDIPEGYSVSREKKERFSLILESASTNQTSMYLCASSFSNQPQHFGDGTRLSIL.

The rearrangement uses TRBV6-5 and TRBJ2-5, with 8 positions matching TRBD2. Germline-derived CDR1 and CDR2 are MNHEY and SVGAGI. J was trimmed by 7 bases and V by 8 bases; bases with no gene match: 12. The CDR3 has 14 amino acids. CDR3 in amino acids: CASVTGGVGGTQYF. The CDR3 DNA sequence: TGTGCCAGCGTCACGGGAGGGGTCGGTGGGACCCAGTACTTC.

The CDR3 reads CASSLPQQGYSGANVLTF. CDR3 coding DNA: TGCGCCAGCAGCCTTCCCCAACAGGGCTACTCTGGGGCCAACGTCCTGACTTTC. The chain links TRBV5-1 to TRBJ2-6; TRBD1 is a possible D gene (6 bases). Trimming left V 4 bases short and J 0 bases short, with 17 bases between. The CDR3 consists of 18 residues. The germline CDR1 and CDR2 sequences are SGHRS and YFSETQ.

The V call is TRBV20-1, the J call TRBJ1-5; TRBD1 aligns across 9 bases. Unmatched junction bases numbered 9, after V lost 3 bases and J lost 6 bases. CDR3 length: 15 amino acids. CDR1 is DFQATT and CDR2 is SNEGSKA in the germline V gene (reference sequence). CDR3 nucleotide sequence: TGCAGTGCTAGTTCCGGGACAGGGATTGGTCAGCCCCAGCATTTT. It codes for CSASSGTGIGQPQHF.

The DNA for the CDR3 is TGTGCCAGCAGCTTAGCAGGAGGCAATCAGCCCCAGCATTTT. Encoded protein: CASSLAGGNQPQHF. J is TRBJ1-5 and V is TRBV7-6; no clear D gene. This CDR3 has 14 residues. V lost 0 bases to trimming and J lost 2 bases, with 5 bases between them. Germline loops: CDR1 SGHVS, CDR2 FNYEAQ.

The J gene is TRBJ2-1, the V gene TRBV4-1; the match to TRBD1 covers 11 bases. This CDR3 is built from 17 residues. J lost 8 bases, V lost 7 bases, and 16 bases had no gene match. Germline CDR1 is MGHRA and CDR2 is YSYEKL. This chain's CDR3 is CASKPLGGTGGSDEQFF. Written as DNA, the CDR3 is TGCGCCAGCAAACCTCTGGGAGGGACAGGGGGAAGTGATGAGCAGTTCTTC.

The J gene is TRBJ2-1, the V gene TRBV7-3; 8 nucleotides align to TRBD2. Germline V gene sequence: CDR1 SGHTA, CDR2 FQGTGA. The CDR3 contains 13 residues. Trimming cost V 5 bases and J 9 bases; bases outside gene matches: 6. DNA of the CDR3: TGTGCCAGCAGCGCGGGACTAGAAGGTGAGCAGTTCTTC. Its translation is CASSAGLEGEQFF. The full variable domain, completed using reference TRBV7-3 and TRBJ2-1, is GAGVSQTPSNKVTEKGKYVELRCDPISGHTALYWYRQSLGQGPEFLIYFQGTGAADDSGLPNDRFFAVRPEGSVSTLKIQRTERGDSAVYLCASSAGLEGEQFFGPGTRLTVL.

This clone was observed a few times. This chain uses TRBV4-2 with TRBJ2-2; D perhaps matches TRBD2 (5 bases). The CDR3 totals 14 residues. The ends were cut back, 3 bases at V and 5 bases at J, with 10 bases in the middle. CDR1 LGHNA and CDR2 YNFKEQ come from the germline V gene. Here the CDR3 DNA reads TGTGCCAGCAGCCAGGGGAGTGGGACCGGGGAGCTGTTTTTT. As protein: CASSQGSGTGELFF.

This chain uses TRBV18 with TRBJ2-1, with D tentatively TRBD2 (7 bases). From germline, CDR1 is KGHSH and CDR2 LQKENI. This CDR3 contains 17 residues. The V and J ends lost 0 bases and 3 bases respectively, with 15 bases between them. DNA of the CDR3: TGTGCCAGCTCACCACCTCGAGGGGGAGGGAACTACAATGAGCAGTTCTTC. Translating it yields CASSPPRGGGNYNEQFF.

The J gene is TRBJ2-3, the V gene TRBV5-3; D is unclear. TRBV5-3 is marked as an open reading frame, function uncertain. The germline V and J ends were trimmed by 2 bases and 2 bases, with 6 bases remaining between them. The CDR3 covers 13 residues. The CDR3 region is CARSFEFTDTQYF. The CDR3 nucleotides are TGTGCCAGAAGCTTTGAGTTCACAGATACGCAGTATTTT.

CDR3 coding DNA: TGTGCCAGCAGTACAGGGAGCAATCAGCCCCAGCATTTT. It is translated as CASSTGSNQPQHF. The V and J genes are TRBV6-5 and TRBJ1-5; possibly TRBD1 for D (6 bases). With 5 bases removed from V and 1 base from J, the gap between germline ends came to 6 bases. The CDR3 consists of 13 residues. Germline CDR1 is MNHEY and CDR2 is SVGAGI.

This clone was detected only once. V gene TRBV12-3 or TRBV12-4 combines with J gene TRBJ1-2; 7 bases agree with TRBD1. Trimming took 6 bases from V and 3 from J; bases not matched to a gene: 4. CDR3 length: 13 residues. The chain's CDR3 is CASSRDRDYGYTF. The DNA of the CDR3 is TGTGCCAGCAGCCGCGACAGGGACTATGGCTACACCTTC.

V usage is TRBV30 and J usage is TRBJ2-3, with D maybe TRBD2 (6 bases). The germline V gene has CDR1 GTSNPN and CDR2 SVGIG (reference sequence). This CDR3 is built from 16 residues. V lost 0 bases, J lost 0 bases, and 13 bases lay in between. CDR3 DNA sequence: TGTGCCTGGAGTGTAGCGGGCCAAACTAGCACAGATACGCAGTATTTT. Encoded protein: CAWSVAGQTSTDTQYF.

This chain joins TRBV7-8 and TRBJ2-7, with TRBD1 matching over 10 bases. This CDR3 has 15 residues. CDR1 is SGHVS and CDR2 is FQNEAQ in the germline V gene. The V and J ends lost 5 bases and 6 bases, in that order; junction bases with no gene match: 10. The chain's CDR3 is CASSLRDRGPSEQYF. CDR3 in DNA: TGTGCCAGCAGCCTTCGGGACAGGGGCCCCAGCGAGCAGTACTTC.

This chain joins TRBV11-3 and TRBJ2-7; the match to TRBD1 covers 7 bases. V shed 4 bases, J shed 5 bases, and the junction held 11 bases outside the gene matches. The germline gives CDR1 SGHNT, CDR2 YENEEA. The CDR3 covers 15 residues. The CDR3 loop reads CASSSRQGTIDEQYF. CDR3 sequence (DNA): TGTGCCAGCAGCTCCCGACAGGGTACAATTGACGAGCAGTACTTC. Based on the CDR3 plus reference TRBV11-3 and TRBJ2-7, the full variable domain is EAGVVQSPRYKIIEKKQPVAFWCNPISGHNTLYWYLQNLGQGPELLIRYENEEAVDDSQLPKDRFSAERLKGVDSTLKIQPAELGDSAVYLCASSSRQGTIDEQYFGPGTRLTVT.

The chain links TRBV5-1 to TRBJ2-5; 8 bases are shared with TRBD2. The J segment lost 1 base and the V segment lost 6 bases, leaving 8 bases of the junction unmatched. Germline V gene data show CDR1 as SGHRS and CDR2 as YFSETQ. The CDR3 is 15 residues long. The CDR3 protein is CASMALSGAQETQYF. CDR3 sequence (DNA): TGCGCCAGCATGGCTCTTAGCGGGGCCCAAGAGACCCAGTACTTC.

This chain uses TRBV6-2 or TRBV6-3 with TRBJ1-5; 8 bases fit TRBD1. Germline V lookup: CDR1 MNHEY, CDR2 SVGEGT. J gave up 2 bases and V 2 bases, and 5 bases lay outside the gene matches. CDR3 length: 16 residues. The CDR3 DNA reads as TGTGCCAGCAGTTACCAAGGACAGGGTGGCAATCAGCCCCAGCATTTT. It is translated as CASSYQGQGGNQPQHF.

The chain is built from TRBV20-1 and TRBJ1-1; D is uncertain. There are 15 residues in the CDR3. V lost 3 bases, J lost 0 bases, and 14 bases lay in between. Germline V gene sequence: CDR1 DFQATT, CDR2 SNEGSKA (reference sequence). CDR3 amino acids: CSASDLRVMNTEAFF. In nucleotides, the CDR3 is TGCAGTGCTAGTGACCTACGGGTTATGAACACTGAAGCTTTCTTT.

This rearrangement joins TRBV6-6 to TRBJ2-1, with 11 bases matching TRBD2. Unmatched junction bases numbered 26, after V lost 5 bases and J lost 2 bases. Germline-derived CDR1 and CDR2 are MNHNY and SVGAGI (reference sequence). The CDR3 contains 23 residues. In nucleotides, the CDR3 is TGTGCCAGCAGTCAGGCCCCCCGACAGGCCCCGGGGACTAGCGGAATCCCCTACAATGAGCAGTTCTTC. This codes for CASSQAPRQAPGTSGIPYNEQFF.

The genes are TRBV14 and TRBJ1-3, with a weak D call TRBD1 (5 bases). V lost 4 bases, J lost 5 bases, and 15 bases lay in between. The CDR3 is 15 residues long. The germline gives CDR1 SGHDN, CDR2 FVKESK. The CDR3: CASSPQALGRNTIYF. DNA for the CDR3: TGTGCCAGCAGCCCACAGGCCCTCGGGCGAAACACCATATATTTT.

V and J are TRBV28 and TRBJ1-1, with 8 bases lining up with TRBD1. CDR1 is MDHEN, CDR2 SYDVKM, per germline. V lost 7 bases and J lost 2; bases outside the gene matches: 6. This CDR3 contains 14 residues. CDR3 residues: CASTSTGGNTEAFF. The CDR3 DNA follows: TGTGCCAGCACCAGCACAGGGGGAAACACTGAAGCTTTCTTT.

This rearrangement joins TRBV10-1 to TRBJ2-3; TRBD1 matches 8 bases. V gave up 6 bases and J gave up 0 bases; unmatched junction bases: 8. Germline lookup yields CDR1 WNHNN and CDR2 SYGVQD (reference sequence). The CDR3 contains 16 residues. The CDR3 DNA sequence: TGCGCCAGCAGCCTTGGGACAGGCACTAGCACAGATACGCAGTATTTT. This gives the protein CASSLGTGTSTDTQYF.